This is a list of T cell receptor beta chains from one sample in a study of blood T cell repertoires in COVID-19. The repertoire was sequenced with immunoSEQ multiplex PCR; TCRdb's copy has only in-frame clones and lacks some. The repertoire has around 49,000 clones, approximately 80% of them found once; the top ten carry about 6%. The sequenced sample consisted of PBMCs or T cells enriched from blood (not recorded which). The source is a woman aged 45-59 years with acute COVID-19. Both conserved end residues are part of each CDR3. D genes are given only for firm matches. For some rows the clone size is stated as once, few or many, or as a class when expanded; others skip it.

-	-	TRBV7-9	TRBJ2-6	TGTGCCAGCAGCATATGGAGCGGACTTCAATCTGGGGCCAACGTCCTGACTTTC	CASSIWSGLQSGANVLTF
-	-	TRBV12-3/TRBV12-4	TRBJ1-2	TGTGCCAGCAGTTTGACAAACAGCTATGGCTACACCTTC	CASSLTNSYGYTF
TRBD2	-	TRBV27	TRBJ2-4	TGTGCCAGCAGTACCACTAGCGGGGGATTGACGAGGGCCAAAAACATTCAGTACTTC	CASSTTSGGLTRAKNIQYF
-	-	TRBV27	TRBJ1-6	TGTGCCAGCAGTCCCACATATGGGGCTCCCTCCTATAATTCACCCCTCCACTTT	CASSPTYGAPSYNSPLHF
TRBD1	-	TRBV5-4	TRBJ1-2	TGTGCCAGCAGCTTTCCGGGACAGAACTATGGCTACACCTTC	CASSFPGQNYGYTF
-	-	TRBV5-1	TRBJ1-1	TGCGCCAGCTATATGACAGGCCTGCCGAACACTGAAGCTTTCTTT	CASYMTGLPNTEAFF
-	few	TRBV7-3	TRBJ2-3	TGTGCCAGCAGCCAATATAGCTCGGGCACAGATACGCAGTATTTT	CASSQYSSGTDTQYF
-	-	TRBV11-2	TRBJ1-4	TGTGCCAGCAGCTTAGCCCCAGGGATGGGAAAACTGTTTTTT	CASSLAPGMGKLFF
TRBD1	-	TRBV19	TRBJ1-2	TGTGCCAGTAGTATCCCCGGGACAGAGGACTATGGCTACACCTTC	CASSIPGTEDYGYTF
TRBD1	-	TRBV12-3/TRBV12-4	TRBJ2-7	TGTGCCAGCAGTGGGGACAGCTCCTACGAGCAGTACTTC	CASSGDSSYEQYF
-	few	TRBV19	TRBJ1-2	TGTGCCAGTAGTACCTCACGCGTAATAGGAGCTAACTATGGCTACACCTTC	CASSTSRVIGANYGYTF
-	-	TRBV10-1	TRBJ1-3	TGCGCCAGCAGTGAGAACGGAGGCACCATATATTTT	CASSENGGTIYF
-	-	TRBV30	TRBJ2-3	TGTGCCTGGAGTGTAACACAGGTCGCTCGAGATACGCAGTATTTT	CAWSVTQVARDTQYF
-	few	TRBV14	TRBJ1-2	TGTGCCAGCAGCCTGGGTGGAGTAGGCTATGGCTACACCTTC	CASSLGGVGYGYTF
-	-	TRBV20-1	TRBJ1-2	TGCAGTGCGAGGGACTATGGCTACACCTTC	CSARDYGYTF
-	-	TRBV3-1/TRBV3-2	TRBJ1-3	TGTGCCAGCAGCCAAGGGTACAGGTTAGACTCTGGAAACACCATATATTTT	CASSQGYRLDSGNTIYF
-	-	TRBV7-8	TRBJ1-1	TGTGCCAGCAGCTTTGGTCACTCGAACACTGAAGCTTTCTTT	CASSFGHSNTEAFF
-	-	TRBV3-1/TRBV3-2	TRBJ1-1	TGTGCCAGCAGCCAAGCCTTGACGCGGCAGAACACTGAAGCTTTCTTT	CASSQALTRQNTEAFF
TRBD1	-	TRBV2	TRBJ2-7	TGTGCCAGCAAAACAGGGGCCATCTCCTACGAGCAGTACTTC	CASKTGAISYEQYF
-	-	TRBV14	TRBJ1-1	TGTGCCAGCAGCCAAGGTATCACTGAAGCTTTCTTT	CASSQGITEAFF
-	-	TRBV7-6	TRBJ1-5	TGTGCCAGCAGCTTAGAGGGGCAGCCCCAGCATTTT	CASSLEGQPQHF
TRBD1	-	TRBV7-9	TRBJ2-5	TGTGCCAGCAGCCCAGACAGGGGCGGGACCCAGTACTTC	CASSPDRGGTQYF
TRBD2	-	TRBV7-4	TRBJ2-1	TGTGCCAGCAGCCCCTCGACTAGCGGGGGGAACAATGAGCAGTTCTTC	CASSPSTSGGNNEQFF
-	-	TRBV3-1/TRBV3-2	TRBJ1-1	TGTGCCAGCAGCCATAAAGGAGGTATTGGGGCTTTCTTT	CASSHKGGIGAFF
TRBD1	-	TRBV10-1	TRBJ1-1	TGCGCCAGCAGTCCAAACAGGGGGAACACTGAAGCTTTCTTT	CASSPNRGNTEAFF
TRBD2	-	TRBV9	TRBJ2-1	TGTGCCAGCAGCGTAGGGAGTAGCGGGGGGAGAAGTGAGCAGTTCTTC	CASSVGSSGGRSEQFF
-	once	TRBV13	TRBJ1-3	TGTGCCAGCAGCTTCCGGGACCCATACAGGGAAAACTACAACTCTGGAAACACCATATATTTT	CASSFRDPYRENYNSGNTIYF
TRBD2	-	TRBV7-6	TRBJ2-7	TGTGCCAGCAGCCGTTCGGGGGGAGAGCAGTACTTC	CASSRSGGEQYF
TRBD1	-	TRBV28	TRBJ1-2	TGTGCCAGCAGTCCACCGGGACAGGGGAATGGCTACACCTTC	CASSPPGQGNGYTF
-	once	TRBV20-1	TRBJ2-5	TGCAGTGCTAGTCGGACAGCACAAGAGACCCAGTACTTC	CSASRTAQETQYF
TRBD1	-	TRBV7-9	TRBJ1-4	TGTGCCAGCAGCTCCTCCGGGACAGGACCTGAAAAACTGTTTTTT	CASSSSGTGPEKLFF
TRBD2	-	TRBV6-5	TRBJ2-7	TGTGCCAGCAGTTACTCGGGGGGGTTCGGCGACGAGCAGTACTTC	CASSYSGGFGDEQYF
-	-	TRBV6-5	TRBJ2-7	TGTGCCAGCAGTTACTCCTTAGACTACGAGCAGTACTTC	CASSYSLDYEQYF
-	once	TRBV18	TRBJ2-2	TGTGCCAGCTCGCTCGCAGGGGTCCCCGGGGAGCTGTTTTTT	CASSLAGVPGELFF
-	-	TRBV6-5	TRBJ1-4	TGTGCCAGTCGCCGGGAGCCGAATAATGAAAAACTGTTTTTT	CASRREPNNEKLFF